A single sample gave rise to the 24 T cell receptor beta chains below, sequenced in a study of CD8+ T cells in alopecia areata. RNA was extracted and reverse transcribed into cDNA as the sequencing template. Profiling relied on immunoSEQ multiplex PCR, and the TCRdb table lists in-frame clones only, not all of them. In the table there are about 210,000 clones, approximately 40% of which are singletons. Documented treatment: oral pan-JAK inhibitor, 5-10 mg twice daily. The source was CD4+ T cells sorted from blood, collected around week 37, from a patient treated with tofacitinib. Receptor source: a human donor with alopecia areata.

This clone was picked up a small number of times. V is TRBV14 and J is TRBJ2-1; D might be TRBD2 (6 bases). The germline CDR1 and CDR2 sequences are SGHDN and FVKESK. This CDR3 spans 16 amino acids. Trimming left V 4 bases short and J 4 bases short, with 17 bases between. DNA of the CDR3: TGTGCCAGCAGCCCCACTGGGGGGACGCATTACAATGAGCAGTTCTTC. Translated, it gives CASSPTGGTHYNEQFF. The whole variable domain, filled in from reference TRBV14 and TRBJ2-1, reads EAGVTQFPSHSVIEKGQTVTLRCDPISGHDNLYWYRRVMGKEIKFLLHFVKESKQDESGMPNNRFLAERTGGTYSTLKVQPAELEDSGVYFCASSPTGGTHYNEQFFGPGTRLTVL.

This clone came up a few times. The same CDR3 is also encoded by other DNA sequences in this sample. The rearrangement joins TRBV15 to TRBJ2-5; D not certain. Germline V gives CDR1 LNHNV, CDR2 YYDKDF (reference sequence). Trimming pared 0 bases from V and 3 bases from J, leaving 5 bases between. This CDR3 has 13 amino acids. The CDR3, as DNA: TGTGCCACCAGCAGAGACCGGGAAGAGACCCAGTACTTC. This gives the protein CATSRDREETQYF. The complete variable domain, with remaining parts taken from reference TRBV15 and TRBJ2-5, reads DAMVIQNPRYQVTQFGKPVTLSCSQTLNHNVMYWYQQKSSQAPKLLFHYYDKDFNNEADTPDNFQSRRPNTSFCFLDIRSPGLGDTAMYLCATSRDREETQYFGPGTRLLVL.

The gene calls are TRBV6-1 and TRBJ2-5; 7 nucleotides match TRBD1. J was trimmed by 13 bases and V by 2 bases; bases with no gene match: 10. CDR3 size: 13 residues. Germline V gene sequence: CDR1 MNHNS, CDR2 SASEGT. The CDR3 sequence is CASSESRTGAPYF. The CDR3 nucleotides read TGTGCCAGCAGTGAATCTCGGACAGGCGCACCGTACTTC.

The table lists this clone with a few counts. This chain joins TRBV6-5 and TRBJ1-1, with 7 bases fitting TRBD1. This CDR3 region has 11 residues. In germline, CDR1 is MNHEY, CDR2 SVGAGI. The junction had 7 bases not matched to a gene; V was cut back by 8 bases and J by 10 bases. The DNA for the CDR3 is TGTGCCAGCCGGGACAGCAACTCAGCTTTCTTT. It yields the protein CASRDSNSAFF.

This clone was seen only a few times. The chain links TRBV2 to TRBJ2-1; TRBD1 or TRBD2 may be the D gene (5 bases each). Germline V gene lookup returns CDR1 SNHLY and CDR2 FYNNEI. The CDR3 extends over 11 amino acids. With 6 bases removed from V and 10 bases from J, the gap between germline ends came to 10 bases. In DNA, the CDR3 is TGTGCCAGCAGAGAGAGGGGCGAGCAGTTCTTC. This sequence encodes CASRERGEQFF.

V and J are TRBV6-5 and TRBJ2-1; TRBD2 matches 8 bases. The CDR3 totals 15 residues. The J segment lost 8 bases and the V segment lost 2 bases, leaving 8 bases of the junction unmatched. Germline CDR1 is MNHEY and CDR2 is SVGAGI. CDR3: CASSYPSGGADEQFF. CDR3 nucleotide sequence: TGTGCCAGCAGTTACCCCAGCGGGGGAGCCGATGAGCAGTTCTTC.

The chain links TRBV29-1 to TRBJ2-1; D is uncertain. Germline V gene lookup returns CDR1 SQVTM and CDR2 ANQGSEA. The V end was cut by 2 bases, the J end by 4 bases, with 15 bases between. This CDR3 is 15 amino acids long. CDR3 region: CSVEPSTSMYNEQFF. In DNA, the CDR3 is TGCAGCGTTGAACCATCAACCTCAATGTACAATGAGCAGTTCTTC.

The rearrangement uses TRBV5-1 and TRBJ2-7; 8 bases map to TRBD1. The CDR3 extends over 13 amino acids. The J segment lost 6 bases and the V segment lost 2 bases, leaving 4 bases of the junction unmatched. Germline CDR1 is SGHRS and CDR2 is YFSETQ. The CDR3 reads CASSFGQGAEQYF. The CDR3 region has the DNA TGCGCCAGCAGCTTCGGACAGGGCGCCGAGCAGTACTTC.

This chain joins TRBV28 and TRBJ2-2; maybe TRBD2 (6 bases). The V end was cut by 4 bases, the J end by 11 bases, with 17 bases between. The germline V gene has CDR1 MDHEN and CDR2 SYDVKM. The CDR3 covers 14 residues. The CDR3 DNA sequence: TGTGCCAGCAGTTCCTACGGGACTCTCAGTGAGCTGTTTTTT. Its protein is CASSSYGTLSELFF.

The genes are TRBV7-3 and TRBJ2-3; TRBD2 matches at 14 bases. Germline values: CDR1 SGHTA, CDR2 FQGTGA. Trimming cost V 1 base and J 9 bases; bases outside gene matches: 6. The CDR3 contains 16 residues. The CDR3 nucleotides are TGTGCCAGCAGCTTAAAGACTAGCGGGAGGGCCGGGACGCAGTATTTT. Translation: CASSLKTSGRAGTQYF. Together with reference TRBV7-3 and TRBJ2-3, the CDR3 gives the full variable domain: GAGVSQTPSNKVTEKGKYVELRCDPISGHTALYWYRQSLGQGPEFLIYFQGTGAADDSGLPNDRFFAVRPEGSVSTLKIQRTERGDSAVYLCASSLKTSGRAGTQYFGPGTRLTVL.

The chain carries TRBV7-9 and TRBJ1-5, with a possible D match to TRBD1 (6 bases). Germline assignment: CDR1 SEHNR and CDR2 FQNEAQ (reference sequence). This CDR3 is built from 15 residues. Deletions cut 5 bases from V and 7 bases from J, with 18 bases between. CDR3 in amino acids: CASSPAGDNGQPQHF. CDR3 DNA: TGTGCCAGCAGCCCGGCGGGGGACAATGGGCAGCCCCAGCATTTT.

The CDR3 reads CAWSLQGNTEAFF. In DNA, the CDR3 is TGTGCCTGGAGCCTACAGGGGAACACTGAAGCTTTCTTT. The chain has TRBV30 and TRBJ1-1; D is perhaps TRBD1 (6 bases). CDR3 length: 13 residues. Germline V gene data show CDR1 as GTSNPN and CDR2 as SVGIG (reference sequence). V lost 3 bases and J 1 base, leaving 9 bases between the germline ends. Complete variable domain (other parts from reference TRBV30 and TRBJ1-1): SQTIHQWPATLVQPVGSPLSLECTVEGTSNPNLYWYRQAAGRGLQLLFYSVGIGQISSEVPQNLSASRPQDRQFILSSKKLLLSDSGFYLCAWSLQGNTEAFFGQGTRLTVV.

The chain uses TRBV15 and TRBJ2-2; 8 bases line up with TRBD2. The CDR3 has 19 residues. Germline V gives CDR1 LNHNV, CDR2 YYDKDF (reference sequence). J lost 2 bases, V lost 0 bases, and 11 bases had no gene match. DNA for the CDR3: TGTGCCACCAGCAGAGATCGCACGAGTAGCGGGAAAAACACCGGGGAGCTGTTTTTT. Amino acid sequence: CATSRDRTSSGKNTGELFF.

This chain uses TRBV5-1 with TRBJ2-7; D might be TRBD1 or TRBD2, each matching 6 bases. This CDR3 is 14 amino acids long. Per the germline V gene, CDR1 is SGHRS and CDR2 is YFSETQ. Trimming removed 6 bases from V and 2 bases from J, with 15 bases in between. The CDR3 region has the DNA TGCGCCAGCACCGTGGGGGGCGGGGCCTACGAGCAGTACTTC. It encodes CASTVGGGAYEQYF.

This clone has a handful of counts. Other DNA sequences in the sample encode the same CDR3. The chain is built from TRBV29-1 and TRBJ2-3; perhaps TRBD1 as D (5 bases). Germline-derived CDR1 and CDR2 are SQVTM and ANQGSEA. This CDR3 region has 12 residues. V was trimmed by 3 bases and J by 5 bases, leaving 9 bases between them. CDR3 bases: TGCAGCGTTGAGGCAGGGTTAGATACGCAGTATTTT. Translated: CSVEAGLDTQYF.

V and J are TRBV7-9 and TRBJ2-1; TRBD1 matches at 11 bases. The ends lost 11 bases at V and 10 bases at J; junction bases unmatched: 13. CDR1 and CDR2 from the germline V gene are SEHNR and FQNEAQ (reference sequence). The CDR3 totals 14 residues. CDR3: CAGTLDRGPGEQFF. In DNA form, the CDR3 reads TGTGCCGGCACCCTGGACAGGGGGCCGGGGGAGCAGTTCTTC.

This chain uses TRBV6-5 with TRBJ2-2; 7 bases are a match to TRBD1. V trimming: 5 bases; J trimming: 5 bases; junction bases outside the gene matches: 8. The CDR3 sequence is 15 residues long. CDR1 and CDR2 (germline): MNHEY, SVGAGI. In DNA, the CDR3 is TGTGCCAGCAGTCAACGGACAGGCGGGACCGGGGAGCTGTTTTTT. Encoded protein: CASSQRTGGTGELFF.

V usage is TRBV11-2 and J usage is TRBJ2-7; possible D gene TRBD2, 5 bases. V was pared by 2 bases and J by 4 bases, with 18 bases between. There are 16 residues in the CDR3. Germline V lookup: CDR1 SGHAT, CDR2 FQNNGV. CDR3 sequence (DNA): TGTGCCAGCAGCTTAACCCGGGAACCCAGCCGGTACGAGCAGTACTTC. It encodes CASSLTREPSRYEQYF.

The genes are TRBV4-1 and TRBJ1-1; no reliable D call. Between the trimmed V and J ends, which lost 0 bases and 0 bases, there was a span of 8 bases. Germline V gives CDR1 MGHRA, CDR2 YSYEKL. The CDR3 contains 15 residues. The CDR3 bases are TGCGCCAGCAGCCAAGATGGCCGATTGAACACTGAAGCTTTCTTT. Protein product: CASSQDGRLNTEAFF.

The V gene is TRBV27, the J gene TRBJ2-5; 8 positions match TRBD2. Per germline, CDR1 MNHEY and CDR2 SMNVEV (reference sequence). V lost 8 bases and J lost 0; bases outside the gene matches: 8. CDR3 length equals 15 residues. The CDR3 nucleotides read TGTGCCAGCCGGGGGGCTAGCGGGTACCAAGAGACCCAGTACTTC. Encoded protein: CASRGASGYQETQYF.

The CDR3 nucleotides are TGTGCCAGCTCACCTCGGTTGGGGGCGGACGGTGAGCAGTTCTTC. Translation gives CASSPRLGADGEQFF. This sequence joins TRBV18 and TRBJ2-1; the D gene is possibly TRBD1 (6 bases). CDR1 KGHSH and CDR2 LQKENI come from the germline V gene. V shed 3 bases and J shed 9 bases, with 18 bases lying between them. This CDR3 is 15 amino acids long.

This clone was detected a few times. The chain uses TRBV29-1 and TRBJ2-3; D is ambiguous. The CDR3 loop spans 14 amino acids. The V end lost 3 bases, the J end lost 0 bases, and 10 bases lay between the germline ends. The germline CDR1 and CDR2 sequences are SQVTM and ANQGSEA. CDR3 amino acids: CSVEAGPSTDTQYF. DNA of the CDR3: TGCAGCGTTGAGGCCGGCCCTAGCACAGATACGCAGTATTTT.

This clone was seen only a few times. The chain employs TRBV29-1 and TRBJ2-3; 10 bases fit TRBD1. Germline V gives CDR1 SQVTM, CDR2 ANQGSEA. Losses at the gene ends were 3 bases for V and 6 bases for J; bases not matched to a gene: 6. The CDR3 spans 14 residues. This CDR3 is CSVDGRTGGDTQYF. CDR3 nucleotide sequence: TGCAGCGTTGACGGAAGGACAGGGGGGGATACGCAGTATTTT.

The CDR3 DNA reads as TGTGCCGGTTCTACAGGGTGGGAGACCCAGTACTTC. Translating gives CAGSTGWETQYF. The chain has TRBV30 and TRBJ2-5; possibly TRBD1 for D (6 bases). This CDR3 is 12 amino acids long. Per germline, CDR1 GTSNPN and CDR2 SVGIG (reference sequence). Trimming cost V 8 bases and J 5 bases, with 15 bases left between them.